This is a list of T cell receptor beta chains from one sample in a study of cytomegalovirus exposure and HLA in healthy donors. Data came from immunoSEQ multiplex PCR; TCRdb stores just in-frame clones and leaves some out. Among 210,000 or so clones listed, around 88% were seen once. Source material: PBMCs. The receptors stem from a woman between 18 and 29 years old in good health and CMV-seronegative. CDR3s include the opening cysteine and the closing phenylalanine or tryptophan. Some rows have no size entry. The others give once, few or many, or a class for an expanded clone.

V gene	J gene	clone size	CDR3 protein
TRBV30	TRBJ2-1	NA	CAWSVLWASGRSNEQFF
TRBV27	TRBJ2-3	NA	CASSLVAGGAFPDTQYF
TRBV6-4	TRBJ2-1	NA	CASSETSGSSFEQFF
TRBV15	TRBJ1-5	NA	CATSRVPYQPQHF
TRBV7-2	TRBJ2-5	NA	CASSLSRGSHRETQYF
TRBV6-5	TRBJ1-1	few	CASSYSGGTEAFF
TRBV10-3	TRBJ1-4	NA	CAISDPGTGPTNEKLFF
TRBV18	TRBJ2-5	NA	CASSQPGQGGTQYF
TRBV6-6	TRBJ1-1	NA	CASSYSSGASEAFF
TRBV27	TRBJ2-2	once	CASSFGQGVNTGELFF
TRBV2	TRBJ2-3	once	CASSVEGGGADTQYF
TRBV7-6	TRBJ2-7	once	CASSLQRGGVYEQYF
TRBV30	TRBJ2-7	once	CAWSGRVAGTYEQYF
TRBV5-4	TRBJ2-7	NA	CASSYYNEQYF
TRBV6-1	TRBJ2-7	NA	CASSGTSGNSYEQYF
TRBV7-2	TRBJ1-2	NA	CASRRQGNYGYTF
TRBV9	TRBJ2-3	NA	CASSVEIFVAGEADTQYF
TRBV6-1	TRBJ2-7	NA	CASSDPYRGGYEQYF
TRBV23-1	TRBJ2-7	NA	CASKQEEQGVYEQYF
TRBV7-2	TRBJ2-7	few	CASSRRLAGLGEQYF
TRBV6-5	TRBJ2-7	NA	CASSIGETGSYEQYF
TRBV19	TRBJ1-1	NA	CASSSGDSVEAFF
TRBV19	TRBJ2-6	NA	CATTNPEGTGANVLTF
TRBV5-1	TRBJ2-3	NA	CASSLTLAGSTDTQYF
TRBV6-1	TRBJ1-2	NA	CASRSLDRGTDGYTF
TRBV28	TRBJ1-1	few	CASTFDRGTEAFF
TRBV5-4	TRBJ1-1	NA	CASSLARQGNTEAFF
TRBV2	TRBJ1-1	few	CASSDEGRGTEAFF
TRBV13	TRBJ1-1	NA	CASRPLEGATEAFF
TRBV2	TRBJ2-7	few	CASSEGRGTSYEQYF
TRBV19	TRBJ2-5	NA	CASKARGQETQYF
TRBV28	TRBJ2-7	NA	CASSVAGSSYEQYF
TRBV13	TRBJ1-1	NA	CASSSADRDKAFF
TRBV27	TRBJ2-7	NA	CASKPTGATYEQYF
TRBV30	TRBJ1-1	NA	CAWSLTGTGALNTEAFF
TRBV28	TRBJ2-5	once	CASSITADRGRETQYF
TRBV27	TRBJ2-1	NA	CASSLRTSGGYNEQFF
TRBV30	TRBJ2-4	NA	CAWSSGTENIQYF
TRBV30	TRBJ1-5	NA	CAWGGDRLLGYNQPQHF
TRBV2	TRBJ2-2	NA	CASSPGLAIPGELFF
TRBV4-1	TRBJ1-4	NA	CASSQVTGAMGEKLFF
TRBV9	TRBJ2-1	NA	CASSGKVGGAPAYNEQFF
TRBV9	TRBJ2-5	NA	CASSPHGGMGETQYF
TRBV5-4	TRBJ2-7	NA	CASSARTRGIHEQYF
TRBV2	TRBJ1-2	few	CASSGTGTGYTF
TRBV6-5	TRBJ2-1	NA	CASSSAGVVNEQFF
TRBV19	TRBJ1-1	NA	CASRAGEGTEAFF
TRBV2	TRBJ2-1	NA	CASSGKGAVYNEQFF
TRBV5-1	TRBJ2-5	once	CASSFPGHPQETQYF
TRBV28	TRBJ2-7	NA	CATSYDTTYSYEQYF
TRBV5-8	TRBJ2-7	NA	CASSFSQHYEQYF
TRBV27	TRBJ2-7	NA	CASQIAGGSHEQYF
TRBV4-2	TRBJ2-2	many	CASSQASGSTGELFF